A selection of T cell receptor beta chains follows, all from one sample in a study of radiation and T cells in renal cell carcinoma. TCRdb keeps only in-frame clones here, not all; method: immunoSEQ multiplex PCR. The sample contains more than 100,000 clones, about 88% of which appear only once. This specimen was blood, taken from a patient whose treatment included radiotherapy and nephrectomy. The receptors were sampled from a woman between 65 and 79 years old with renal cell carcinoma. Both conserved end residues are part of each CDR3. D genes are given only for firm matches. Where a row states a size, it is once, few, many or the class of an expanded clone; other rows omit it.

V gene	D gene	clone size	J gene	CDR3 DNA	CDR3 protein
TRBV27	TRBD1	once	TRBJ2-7	TGTGCCAGCAGTTTATCAACGACAGGGAACCCCTACGAGCAGTACTTC	CASSLSTTGNPYEQYF
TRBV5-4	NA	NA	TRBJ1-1	TGTGCCAGCAGCCTAATGGGTGGTACTGAAGCTTTCTTT	CASSLMGGTEAFF
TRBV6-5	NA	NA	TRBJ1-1	TGTGCCAGCAGTTTACCGGGGGGAAACACTGAAGCTTTCTTT	CASSLPGGNTEAFF
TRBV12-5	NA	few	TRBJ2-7	TGTGCTAGTGGTTTGGTACAACAGGGTTTTTCCTACGAGCAGTACTTC	CASGLVQQGFSYEQYF
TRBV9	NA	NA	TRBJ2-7	TGTGCCAGCAGCGTAGCGGCAGTAAGCTCCTACGAGCAGTACTTC	CASSVAAVSSYEQYF
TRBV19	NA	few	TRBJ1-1	TGTGCCACCTTGGACGGGAACACTGAAGCTTTCTTT	CATLDGNTEAFF
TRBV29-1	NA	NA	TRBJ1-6	TGCAGCGTTGAGAGGGGTGGGAATTCACCCCTCCACTTT	CSVERGGNSPLHF
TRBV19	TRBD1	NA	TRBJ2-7	TGTGCCAGTAGTACCTACAACAGGGGCTCCTACGAGCAGTACTTC	CASSTYNRGSYEQYF
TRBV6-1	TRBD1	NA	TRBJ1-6	TGTGCCAGCAGGCAGGGGGCCGATAATTCACCCCTCCACTTT	CASRQGADNSPLHF
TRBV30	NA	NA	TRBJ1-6	TGTGCCGGCAACAGGGCGAGCTCCTATAATTCACCCCTCCACTTT	CAGNRASSYNSPLHF
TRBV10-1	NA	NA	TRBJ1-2	TGCGCCAGCAGGCCCTACACCTTC	CASRPYTF
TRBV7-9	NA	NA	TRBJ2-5	TGTGCCACCTCAGCGAATCAAGAGACCCAGTACTTC	CATSANQETQYF
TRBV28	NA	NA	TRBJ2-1	TGTGCCAGCAGGCTGCATGTAGGGGGAGGCTACAATGAGCAGTTCTTC	CASRLHVGGGYNEQFF
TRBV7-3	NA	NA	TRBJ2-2	TGTGCCAGCAGCTTAACGCACCGAACCGGGGAGCTGTTTTTT	CASSLTHRTGELFF
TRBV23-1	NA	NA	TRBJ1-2	TGCGCCAGCAGTCAATCGACCTATGGCTACACCTTC	CASSQSTYGYTF
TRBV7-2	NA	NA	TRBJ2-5	TGTGCCAGCAGCTTAACGGAGACCCAGTACTTC	CASSLTETQYF
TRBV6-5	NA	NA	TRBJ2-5	TGTGCCAGCAGTCCCCCAGGGTGGAAGACCCAGTACTTC	CASSPPGWKTQYF
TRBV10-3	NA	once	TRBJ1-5	TGTGCCAGCAGTTACTCGATCGGTCAGCCCCAGCATTTT	CASSYSIGQPQHF
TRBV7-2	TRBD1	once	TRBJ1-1	TGTGCCAGCAGCTCGGAGGGGGCCAGGGTAGTAGCTGAAGCTTTCTTT	CASSSEGARVVAEAFF
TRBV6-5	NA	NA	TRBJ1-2	TGTGCCAGCAGTTACTCTTACGGGGTATATGGCTACACCTTC	CASSYSYGVYGYTF
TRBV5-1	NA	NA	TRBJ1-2	TGCGCCAGCAGCTTGGACAGGTATGGCTACACCTTC	CASSLDRYGYTF
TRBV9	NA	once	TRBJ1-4	TGTGCCAGCAGCGTCAGGGGAGTCGATGAAAAACTGTTTTTT	CASSVRGVDEKLFF
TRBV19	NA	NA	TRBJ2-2	TGTGCCAGTAGTATTACTAGGGCCCGGGAGCTGTTTTTT	CASSITRARELFF
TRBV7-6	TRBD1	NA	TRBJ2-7	TGTGCCAGCAGCCAGACAGGGTACGAGCAGTACTTC	CASSQTGYEQYF
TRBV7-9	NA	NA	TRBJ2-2	TGTGCCAGCAGCTTAGGGGACAAGGGGACCGGGGAGCTGTTTTTT	CASSLGDKGTGELFF
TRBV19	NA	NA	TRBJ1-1	TGTGCCAGCCTGAACTGGGGTGGACTCGGCACTGAAGCTTTCTTT	CASLNWGGLGTEAFF
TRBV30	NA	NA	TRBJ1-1	TGTGCCTGGACTTCGTACACCCTTTGGGCAGGAGGTACCTCTGAAGCTTTCTTT	CAWTSYTLWAGGTSEAFF
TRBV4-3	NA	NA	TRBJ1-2	TGCGCCAGCAGCCAAGGTGTCGCCTATGGCTACACCTTC	CASSQGVAYGYTF
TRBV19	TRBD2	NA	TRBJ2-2	TGTGCCAGTAGTACCCCATCTAGCGGGGGGGTGAACACCGGGGAGCTGTTTTTT	CASSTPSSGGVNTGELFF
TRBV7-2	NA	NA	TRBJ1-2	TGTGCCAGCAGCTTAGAGGGGACACCTTATGGCTACACCTTC	CASSLEGTPYGYTF
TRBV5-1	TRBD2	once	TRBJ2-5	TGCGCCAGCAGCTTCGGACGGGGGGGCTCTGAGACCCAGTACTTC	CASSFGRGGSETQYF
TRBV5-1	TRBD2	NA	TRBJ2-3	TGCGCCACACAAGCCGGGGGGGCCACAGATACGCAGTATTTT	CATQAGGATDTQYF
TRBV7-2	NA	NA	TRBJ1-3	TGTGCCAGCAGCTTGAATGGGGGTTCGTACTCTGGAAACACCATATATTTT	CASSLNGGSYSGNTIYF
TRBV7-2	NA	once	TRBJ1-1	TGTGCCAGCAGAAATCAGGGGAGCAGCACTGAAGCTTTCTTT	CASRNQGSSTEAFF
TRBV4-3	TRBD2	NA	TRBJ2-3	TGCGCCAGCAGCCAAAGCGTAGCGGGAACCGATACGCAGTATTTT	CASSQSVAGTDTQYF
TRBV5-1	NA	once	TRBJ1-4	TGCGCCAGCAGCTTGGATGGCAGGGGTCGAGCTAATGAAAAACTGTTTTTT	CASSLDGRGRANEKLFF
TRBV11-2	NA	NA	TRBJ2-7	TGTGCCAGCAGCCATAGGAGGCTCGACGAGCAGTACTTC	CASSHRRLDEQYF
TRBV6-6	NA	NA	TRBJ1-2	TGTGCCAGCCTAGGGAACTCTCTCTATGGCTACACCTTC	CASLGNSLYGYTF
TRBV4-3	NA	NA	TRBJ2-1	TGCGCCAGCAGCCAAGATAACCGGGCCCCCAACAATGAGCAGTTCTTC	CASSQDNRAPNNEQFF
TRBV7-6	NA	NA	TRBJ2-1	TGTGCCAGCAGGGCTACTAGAAGCTCCTACAATGAGCAGTTCTTC	CASRATRSSYNEQFF
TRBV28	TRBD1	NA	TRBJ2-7	TGTGCCAGCCGGGACAGGGGGCAATACGAGCAGTACTTC	CASRDRGQYEQYF
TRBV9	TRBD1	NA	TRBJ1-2	TGTGCCAGCAGCGCAGCTGATTGGACAGGGGAGGGCTACACCTTC	CASSAADWTGEGYTF
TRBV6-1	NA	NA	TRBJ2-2	TGTGCCAGCAGTGAAGCGGGGGGATTGAACACCGGGGAGCTGTTTTTT	CASSEAGGLNTGELFF
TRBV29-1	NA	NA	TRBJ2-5	TGCAGTGGGCGCGTTCTCGCTCAAGAGACCCAGTACTTC	CSGRVLAQETQYF
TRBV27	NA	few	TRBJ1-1	TGTGCCAGTGGGTCAAGGACTGAAGCTTTCTTT	CASGSRTEAFF
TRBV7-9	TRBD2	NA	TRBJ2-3	TGTGCCAGCAGCCGAGCGGGGGCTGATACGCAGTATTTT	CASSRAGADTQYF
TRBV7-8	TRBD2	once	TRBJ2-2	TGTGCCAGCAGCTTAGACCGGGGGGGGTCCGGGGAGCTGTTTTTT	CASSLDRGGSGELFF